The 10 T cell receptor beta chains below all came from one sample that was sequenced in a study of blood T cell repertoires in COVID-19. The table came from immunoSEQ multiplex PCR; TCRdb's copy has only in-frame clones and leaves some out. The sample lists 110,000 or so clones, approximately 85% occurring once. Sample: peripheral blood. The source is a man aged 35 to 55 with acute or convalescent COVID-19.

The CDR3, as DNA: TGTGCCAGCACCTCGGAGGGAGGAGGGGCGGCAGATACGCAGTATTTT. Amino acid sequence: CASTSEGGGAADTQYF. The rearrangement uses TRBV5-4 and TRBJ2-3; D perhaps matches TRBD2 (6 bases). Germline CDR1 reads SGHNT; CDR2 reads YYREEE (reference sequence). Trimming left V 6 bases short and J 4 bases short, with 21 bases between. The CDR3 is made up of 16 amino acids.

The J gene is TRBJ1-4, the V gene TRBV21-1; the table calls TRBD1, which could not be checked here. TRBV21-1 corresponds to a pseudogene. The length of the CDR3 is 17 residues. The CDR3, as DNA: TGTGCCAGCAGCACAGGGGAAGGTTTCGCGACTAATGAAAAACTGTTTTTT. Its protein product is CASSTGEGFATNEKLFF.

The chain links TRBV5-5 to TRBJ1-5; no clear D. Germline loops: CDR1 SGHKS, CDR2 YYEKEE (reference sequence). CDR3 size: 14 residues. With 0 bases removed from V and 7 bases from J, the gap between germline ends came to 11 bases. CDR3 protein: CASSLGASSQPQHF. The DNA for the CDR3 is TGTGCCAGCAGCTTGGGGGCAAGTTCCCAGCCCCAGCATTTT.

The V and J genes are TRBV5-4 and TRBJ2-3, with D possibly being TRBD2 (5 bases). Germline assignment: CDR1 SGHNT and CDR2 YYREEE (reference sequence). Trimming took 1 base from V and 0 from J, leaving 9 bases between them. The length of the CDR3 is 15 residues. CDR3 nucleotide sequence: TGTGCCAGCAGCTTGTCGGGGTCTAGCACAGATACGCAGTATTTT. This sequence encodes CASSLSGSSTDTQYF. Full variable domain (rest looked up from reference TRBV5-4 and TRBJ2-3): ETGVTQSPTHLIKTRGQQVTLRCSSQSGHNTVSWYQQALGQGPQFIFQYYREEENGRGNFPPRFSGLQFPNYSSELNVNALELDDSALYLCASSLSGSSTDTQYFGPGTRLTVL.

This chain links TRBV7-9 with TRBJ2-1; 10 bases are shared with TRBD2. The V gene's germline CDR1 is SEHNR and CDR2 FQNEAQ (reference sequence). Trimming took 4 bases from V and 5 from J; bases not matched to a gene: 2. This CDR3 spans 14 amino acids. The CDR3 sequence is CASSSLAGHNEQFF. CDR3 nucleotide sequence: TGTGCCAGCAGCTCACTAGCGGGACACAATGAGCAGTTCTTC.

The genes are TRBV15 and TRBJ2-1, with D maybe TRBD2 (5 bases). Germline V CDR1 and CDR2: LNHNV, YYDKDF (reference sequence). There are 14 residues in the CDR3. Trimming shortened V by 4 bases and J by 8 bases, and 15 bases separated the two germline ends. In DNA, the CDR3 is TGTGCCACCAGCAACGGGCTAGGGAGCGATGAGCAGTTCTTC. Its translation is CATSNGLGSDEQFF.

The chain is built from TRBV20-1 and TRBJ1-2, with D uncertain. Germline CDR1 DFQATT, CDR2 SNEGSKA (reference sequence). Trimming left V 6 bases short and J 3 bases short, with 8 bases between. The CDR3 runs 11 residues. In DNA, the CDR3 is TGCAGTGCCAAGGAGGACTATGGCTACACCTTC. Its translation is CSAKEDYGYTF.

This clone was counted a few times. This chain connects TRBV7-9 to TRBJ1-4, with D maybe TRBD1 (6 bases). This CDR3 is 13 amino acids long. Germline V CDR1 and CDR2: SEHNR, FQNEAQ (reference sequence). V was pared by 3 bases and J by 8 bases, with 10 bases between. CDR3 in amino acids: CASSLIGTEKLFF. CDR3 DNA sequence: TGTGCCAGCAGCTTGATCGGGACAGAAAAACTGTTTTTT.

The chain links TRBV7-8 to TRBJ1-2; TRBD1 matches 8 bases. Germline trimming cut 2 bases from V and 5 bases from J; bases unmatched to any gene: 4. The CDR3 runs 14 residues. CDR1 is SGHVS, CDR2 FQNEAQ, per germline. CDR3 region: CASSLSGTGYGYTF. The CDR3 nucleotides read TGTGCCAGCAGCTTAAGTGGGACAGGATATGGCTACACCTTC.

The chain links TRBV5-1 to TRBJ2-1; 7 bases agree with TRBD1. V was clipped by 1 base and J by 7 bases; unmatched bases: 8. The CDR3 loop spans 15 amino acids. Per the germline V gene, CDR1 is SGHRS and CDR2 is YFSETQ. The CDR3 region has the DNA TGCGCCAGCAGCTTGCTCGACAGGGTAGGAAATGAGCAGTTCTTC. This sequence encodes CASSLLDRVGNEQFF.